This TCR beta chain stems from a study of beta chain features in type 1 diabetes. CDR3 size: 16 residues. On this clone itself: Antigen: not known.

What was sequenced were expressed TCRB transcripts, since all of the isolated RNA had been reverse transcribed. The protocol was immunoSEQ multiplex PCR, while the TCRdb copy is restricted to in-frame clones and leaves out a portion. This sample carries around 100,000 clones, roughly 28% of them seen once, and the ten largest clones take approximately 0.5%. Central memory, naive, regulatory and stem cell-like memory CD4+ cells were sorted by CD45RO/CCR7/CD25/CD127/CD95/CD27. Findings and limits, study-wide: For TCRB rearrangement, an influence of HLA type remained unresolved here. All four CD4+ subsets of Type 1 diabetes patients contained TCRB CDR3s that were moderately but significantly shorter.

The specimen was central memory CD4+ T cells from blood. The sequence came from a young woman with type 1 diabetes. The chain joins TRBV12-2 to TRBJ2-7; TRBD1, the table's D call, lacks a check against the DNA. TRBV12-2 is a known pseudogene. In DNA form, the CDR3 reads TGTGCAAGTCGCTTAGGACAGGGGGCGCGGCCCTACGAGCAGTACTTC. Residues: CASRLGQGARPYEQYF.